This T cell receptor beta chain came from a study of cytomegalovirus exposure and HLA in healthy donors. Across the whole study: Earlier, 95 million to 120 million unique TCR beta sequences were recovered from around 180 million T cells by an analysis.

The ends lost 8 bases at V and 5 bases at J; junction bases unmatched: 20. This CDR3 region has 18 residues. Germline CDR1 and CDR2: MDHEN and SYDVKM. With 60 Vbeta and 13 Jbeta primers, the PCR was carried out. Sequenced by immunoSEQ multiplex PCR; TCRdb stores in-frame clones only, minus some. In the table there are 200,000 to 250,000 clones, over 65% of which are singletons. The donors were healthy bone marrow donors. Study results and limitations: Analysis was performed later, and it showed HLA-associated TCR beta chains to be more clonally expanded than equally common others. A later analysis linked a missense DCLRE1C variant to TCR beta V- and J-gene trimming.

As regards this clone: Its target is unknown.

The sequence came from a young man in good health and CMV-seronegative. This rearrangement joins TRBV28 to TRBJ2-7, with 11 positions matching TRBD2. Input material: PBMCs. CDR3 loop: CASLTPQPGLAEGNEQYF. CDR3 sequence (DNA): TGTGCCAGCCTCACTCCTCAGCCGGGACTAGCGGAGGGGAACGAGCAGTACTTC.